Following are 20 T cell receptor beta chains from one sample sequenced in a study of human T cells and chemical hapten exposure. The time point was: patch test 2, 6 weeks after DPC sensitization. The treatment: therapeutic diphenylcyclopropenone sensitization with weekly scalp DPC. TCRdb analysed the RACE reads with MiXCR anew, one entry per CDR3 protein. Of around 99,000 distinct CDR3 sequences in the sample, approximately 9.9% were seen once. The material was whole blood, obtained in connection with sensitization to the hapten diphenylcyclopropenone (DPC). The receptors were sampled from a man in his forties with alopecia areata. Some clones in this sample may be carry-over from other donors' samples.

This clonotype was counted ten times or more. The chain joins TRBV27 to TRBJ2-2; D is unclear. The V gene lost 3 bases and the J gene lost 0 bases, with 11 bases spanning the gap. The CDR3 runs to 16 residues. Germline V gene lookup returns CDR1 MNHEY and CDR2 SMNVEV (reference sequence). CDR3 in DNA: TGTGCCAGCAGTTTGTCGGTGGCAGCGAACACCGGGGAGCTGTTTTTT. Its protein product is CASSLSVAANTGELFF.

This clonotype was counted many times. The chain has TRBV14 and TRBJ2-4; maybe TRBD1 (6 bases). CDR3 length equals 16 residues. Trimming removed 0 bases from V and 6 bases from J, with 15 bases in between. Germline CDR1 SGHDN, CDR2 FVKESK. CDR3 protein: CASSQDRGTIANIQYF. The CDR3 DNA is TGTGCCAGCAGCCAAGATAGGGGGACGATTGCAAACATTCAGTACTTC.

The rearrangement links TRBV5-1 to TRBJ2-1; D is possibly TRBD2 (5 bases). The germline gives CDR1 SGHRS, CDR2 YFSETQ. Trimming removed 1 base from V and 0 bases from J, with 11 bases in between. The CDR3 has 16 amino acids. The chain's CDR3 is CASSLSVGSSYNEQFF. For the CDR3, the DNA is TGCGCCAGCAGCTTGTCTGTAGGGAGCTCCTACAATGAGCAGTTCTTC. The full variable domain, with the rest looked up from reference TRBV5-1 and TRBJ2-1, is KAGVTQTPRYLIKTRGQQVTLSCSPISGHRSVSWYQQTPGQGLQFLFEYFSETQRNKGNFPGRFSGRQFSNSRSEMNVSTLELGDSALYLCASSLSVGSSYNEQFFGPGTRLTVL.

The rearrangement joins TRBV3-1 to TRBJ2-7; 9 bases agree with TRBD1. V trimming: 2 bases; J trimming: 6 bases; junction bases outside the gene matches: 2. CDR1 is LGHDT and CDR2 is YNNKEL in the germline V gene (reference sequence). This CDR3 has 13 residues. The CDR3 coding sequence is TGTGCCAGCAGCCAAAGGACAGGGGCCGAGCAGTACGTC. It codes for CASSQRTGAEQYV.

This clonotype was detected ten times or more. This chain joins TRBV13 and TRBJ2-1, with D unclear. V lost 0 bases and J lost 0, with 6 bases in between. Germline CDR1 and CDR2: PRHDT and FYEKMQ (reference sequence). There are 15 residues in the CDR3. The DNA for the CDR3 is TGTGCCAGCAGCTTAGGAGGGAACTCCTACAATGAGCAGTTCTTC. Protein product: CASSLGGNSYNEQFF.

This clonotype was recorded many times. V usage is TRBV9 and J usage is TRBJ1-1, with D maybe TRBD1 (5 bases). Per the germline V gene, CDR1 is SGDLS and CDR2 is YYNGEE. With 3 bases removed from V and 9 bases from J, the gap between germline ends came to 15 bases. The CDR3 is 13 amino acids. DNA of the CDR3: TGTGCCAGCAGCGCGGGACCGCCCGGAAAAGCTTTCTTT. It codes for CASSAGPPGKAFF.

The rearrangement joins TRBV9 to TRBJ2-2, with 9 bases identical to TRBD1. The germline V gene has CDR1 SGDLS and CDR2 YYNGEE. CDR3 length: 15 residues. V trimming: 4 bases; J trimming: 6 bases; junction bases outside the gene matches: 7. The CDR3 nucleotides read TGTGCCAGCAGCTGGACAGGGGATGACCCCGGGGAGCTGTTTTTT. Translated: CASSWTGDDPGELFF.

This clonotype was recorded a few times. The junction and the germline gene differ at one end; a read error may be behind it. V usage is TRBV12-3 or TRBV12-4 and J usage is TRBJ1-5, with TRBD1 identical over 8 bases. This CDR3 is built from 14 residues. The CDR3 coding sequence is TGTGCCAGCAGGTTAGGGACAGGAAATCAGCCCCAGCATTTT. It translates to CASRLGTGNQPQHF.

CDR3 loop: CASSLDRVGGTDTQYF. The DNA of the CDR3 is TGTGCCAGCAGCCTTGACAGGGTGGGGGGAACAGATACGCAGTATTTT. The chain links TRBV7-2 to TRBJ2-3; TRBD1 might be the D (7 bases). Between the trimmed V and J ends, which lost 5 bases and 3 bases, there was a span of 18 bases. CDR1 SGHTA and CDR2 FQGNSA come from the germline V gene. The CDR3 contains 16 residues.

The chain is built from TRBV2 and TRBJ2-6; unclear D gene. CDR1 is SNHLY, CDR2 FYNNEI, per germline. Trimming pared 4 bases from V and 0 bases from J, leaving 4 bases between. The CDR3 loop spans 14 amino acids. The CDR3 loop is CASSGSSGANVLTF. The DNA for the CDR3 is TGTGCCAGCAGTGGCAGCTCTGGGGCCAACGTCCTGACTTTC.

In this sample, this clonotype turned up a few times. The chain recombines TRBV12-3 or TRBV12-4 with TRBJ2-4; the match to TRBD2 covers 8 bases. J lost 7 bases, V lost 2 bases, and 13 bases had no gene match. This CDR3 comprises 17 residues. CDR3 nucleotides: TGTGCCAGCAGTTTAAGGTCGGGAGGGCTTAAGAGTAACATTCAGTACTTC. Translated, it gives CASSLRSGGLKSNIQYF.

This clonotype was detected many times. The chain recombines TRBV7-8 with TRBJ2-7; 8 bases are shared with TRBD1. There are 15 residues in the CDR3. V was clipped by 4 bases and J by 3 bases; unmatched bases: 8. Germline V gives CDR1 SGHVS, CDR2 FQNEAQ. The CDR3 DNA sequence: TGTGCCAGCAGCTATCCGGGACAGGACAACTACGAGCAGTACTTC. Amino acid sequence: CASSYPGQDNYEQYF.

This clonotype has just a few counts. The chain employs TRBV5-1 and TRBJ2-7, with TRBD1 matching 7 bases. With V trimmed by 2 bases and J by 6 bases, 5 bases remained unmatched. Germline lookup yields CDR1 SGHRS and CDR2 YFSETQ. The CDR3 sequence is 13 residues long. CDR3 coding DNA: TGCGCCAGCAGCTTAAGGACAGGAGGCGAGCAGTACGTC. It specifies CASSLRTGGEQYV.

This clonotype was seen a few times. This chain connects TRBV20-1 to TRBJ2-3; 13 nucleotides align to TRBD2. V shed 4 bases and J 2 bases; nucleotides not matched to a gene: 9. The CDR3 has 17 amino acids. The germline V gene has CDR1 DFQATT and CDR2 SNEGSKA (reference sequence). The DNA of the CDR3 is TGCAGTGCTATACTAGCGGGAGGGCCTGGGTCCACAGATACGCAGTATTTT. Translation gives CSAILAGGPGSTDTQYF.

The V gene is TRBV3-1, the J gene TRBJ2-3, with 8 bases identical to TRBD2. CDR1 and CDR2 (germline): LGHDT, YNNKEL (reference sequence). V gave up 0 bases and J gave up 2 bases; unmatched junction bases: 7. CDR3 length equals 17 residues. The DNA for the CDR3 is TGTGCCAGCAGCCAAGAAGGGACTAGATTATTCACAGATACGCAGTATTTT. Its protein product is CASSQEGTRLFTDTQYF.

The chain uses TRBV20-1 and TRBJ2-1; 10 positions match TRBD2. The V segment lost 0 bases and the J segment 7 bases; nucleotides outside the gene matches: 9. Germline-derived CDR1 and CDR2 are DFQATT and SNEGSKA (reference sequence). CDR3 length: 16 amino acids. The CDR3 DNA reads as TGCAGTGCTAGAGATCGGAGCGGGAGGGGCTTGAATGAGCAGTTCTTC. Translation: CSARDRSGRGLNEQFF.

This clonotype has more than one count but fewer than ten. V is TRBV12-3 or TRBV12-4 and J is TRBJ2-1, with 7 bases matching TRBD1. This CDR3 comprises 14 residues. Germline trimming cut 6 bases from V and 6 bases from J; bases unmatched to any gene: 8. This chain's CDR3 is CASRPGQLANEQFF. Here the CDR3 DNA reads TGTGCCAGCAGACCGGGACAGTTAGCCAATGAGCAGTTCTTC.

This clonotype was seen at least ten times. The CDR3 here is CASSQVAAGEYNEQFF. For the CDR3, the DNA is TGTGCCAGCAGCCAAGTTGCAGCGGGAGAGTACAATGAGCAGTTCTTC. The chain links TRBV4-2 to TRBJ2-1; 8 positions agree with TRBD2. Trimming took 1 base from V and 4 from J; bases not matched to a gene: 6. Per germline, CDR1 LGHNA and CDR2 YNFKEQ. This CDR3 is 16 amino acids long.

This clonotype was recorded at least ten times. The rearrangement uses TRBV29-1 and TRBJ2-1; D is uncertain. V dropped 6 bases and J dropped 5 bases, with 14 bases sitting between them. The germline V gene has CDR1 SQVTM and CDR2 ANQGSEA. This CDR3 has 13 amino acids. CDR3: CSVSGRVHNEQFF. The CDR3 DNA reads as TGCAGCGTCTCCGGACGAGTACACAATGAGCAGTTCTTC.

This clonotype has only a few counts. The chain is built from TRBV29-1 and TRBJ2-2; 9 bases align to TRBD2. The trim removed 6 bases at V and 5 bases at J, leaving 7 bases unmatched. The CDR3 runs 14 residues. Germline CDR1 is SQVTM and CDR2 is ANQGSEA. In nucleotides, the CDR3 is TGCAGCGTAGCTAGCGGGAAGGTAACCGGGGAGCTGTTTTTT. Its protein product is CSVASGKVTGELFF.